These 32 T cell receptor beta chains share one sample of origin, sequenced in a study of T cells expressing NK-cell markers. TCRdb re-called the 5' RACE reads and shows each CDR3 protein once, DNA omitted. This table holds 500,000 or so distinct CDR3 sequences. Sequencing was carried out using blood T cells: a sorted CD56 or NKG2C T cell subset, CD4+ or CD8+ T cells, or bulk PBMC T cells (not recorded which). All receptors derive from a man between 18 and 29 years old in good health.

V usage is TRBV10-3 and J usage is TRBJ2-5; TCRdb reports TRBD1, a call that lacks DNA to check it against. In germline, CDR1 is ENHRY, CDR2 SYGVKD. The CDR3 sequence is 15 residues long. The CDR3 reads CAISESSTGLETQYF.

The chain couples TRBV28 to TRBJ2-1; TCRdb calls TRBD1, which cannot be checked without DNA. The CDR3 is 14 residues long. CDR1 and CDR2 (germline): MDHEN, SYDVKM. The CDR3 here is CASSGQGAVNEQFF.

The chain uses TRBV7-2 and TRBJ1-1. The V gene's germline CDR1 is SGHTA and CDR2 FQGNSA. The CDR3 has 13 amino acids. CDR3: CASSIHLNTEAFF.

The gene calls are TRBV21-1 and TRBJ2-4; TCRdb names TRBD2, which stays unverified in the absence of DNA. TRBV21-1 has pseudogene status. The CDR3 extends over 14 amino acids. The CDR3 reads CASSPERRKNIQYF.

V is TRBV14 and J is TRBJ2-2. CDR1 SGHDN and CDR2 FVKESK come from the germline V gene. The CDR3 has 16 residues. CDR3 in amino acids: CASSQGWGANTGELFF.

This rearrangement joins TRBV12-3 or TRBV12-4 to TRBJ2-7; TCRdb's assignment of TRBD2 cannot be checked, as there is no DNA. This CDR3 comprises 18 residues. The CDR3 sequence is CASSPTRIAGGLAYEQYF.

The chain's CDR3 is CASSYSAGRQETQYF. The chain uses TRBV6-2 or TRBV6-3 and TRBJ2-5; TCRdb lists TRBD1, though no DNA is available to test this call. The CDR3 is 15 amino acids. Germline assignment: CDR1 MNHEY and CDR2 SVGEGT.

This rearrangement joins TRBV7-8 to TRBJ2-3; TCRdb's D gene call, TRBD2, goes unchecked for lack of DNA. The CDR3 is 17 residues long. Germline CDR1 reads SGHVS; CDR2 reads FQNEAQ. The CDR3 sequence: CASSFTLAGVSTDTQYF.

The chain uses TRBV29-1 and TRBJ2-5; the D call from TCRdb, TRBD1, cannot be confirmed without DNA. The CDR3 covers 15 residues. Looked up from germline, CDR1 is SQVTM and CDR2 is ANQGSEA. This CDR3 is CSVEGSLVRAETQYF.

The gene calls are TRBV7-2 and TRBJ1-1; with no DNA, the TCRdb D assignment of TRBD1 cannot be verified. Germline V gives CDR1 SGHTA, CDR2 FQGNSA. CDR3 length: 15 amino acids. The CDR3 spells CASSFRDATNTEAFF.

This chain connects TRBV5-1 to TRBJ2-7; TCRdb's D call of TRBD1 is untestable without DNA. This CDR3 is built from 14 residues. Germline CDR1 and CDR2: SGHRS and YFSETQ. The CDR3 protein is CASSGTGTTYEQYF.

The chain combines TRBV19 with TRBJ2-7; checking the TCRdb D call of TRBD1 is not possible without DNA. Germline-derived CDR1 and CDR2 are LNHDA and SQIVND (reference sequence). This CDR3 has 15 residues. The CDR3 sequence is CASSPDRASSYEQYF. Full variable domain (rest looked up from reference TRBV19 and TRBJ2-7): DGGITQSPKYLFRKEGQNVTLSCEQNLNHDAMYWYRQDPGQGLRLIYYSQIVNDFQKGDIAEGYSVSREKKESFPLTVTSAQKNPTAFYLCASSPDRASSYEQYFGPGTRLTVT.

The chain has TRBV12-3 or TRBV12-4 and TRBJ2-4; there is no DNA to check the TCRdb D call of TRBD1. This CDR3 is built from 12 residues. This chain's CDR3 is CASRGQGDIQYF.

The chain joins TRBV18 to TRBJ2-5; the D call from TCRdb, TRBD2, cannot be confirmed without DNA. The CDR3 contains 12 residues. Looked up from germline, CDR1 is KGHSH and CDR2 is LQKENI. This chain's CDR3 is CASSPPERLQSF.

V gene TRBV7-6 combines with J gene TRBJ2-1; the TCRdb D gene call, TRBD2, has no DNA to confirm it. CDR1 and CDR2 from the germline V gene are SGHVS and FNYEAQ. The CDR3 is 16 residues long. This chain's CDR3 is CASSPLGLAGNNEQFF.

V is TRBV7-2 and J is TRBJ2-7; lacking DNA, the TRBD1 call made by TCRdb goes unchecked. This CDR3 has 14 residues. CDR1 SGHTA and CDR2 FQGNSA come from the germline V gene. The CDR3: CASSTRDGSYEQYF.

The chain employs TRBV4-3 and TRBJ2-1; lacking DNA, the TRBD2 call made by TCRdb goes unchecked. Germline V CDR1 and CDR2: LGHNA, YSLEER. CDR3 length: 15 amino acids. CDR3 loop: CASSQDTGGVYEQFF.

The chain employs TRBV7-9 and TRBJ2-7; the D call from TCRdb, TRBD1, cannot be confirmed without DNA. The CDR3 runs to 15 residues. Germline V CDR1 and CDR2: SEHNR, FQNEAQ (reference sequence). CDR3 region: CASSAGQGNSQEQYF. The full variable domain, with the rest looked up from reference TRBV7-9 and TRBJ2-7, is DTGVSQNPRHKITKRGQNVTFRCDPISEHNRLYWYRQTLGQGPEFLTYFQNEAQLEKSRLLSDRFSAERPKGSFSTLEIQRTEQGDSAMYLCASSAGQGNSQEQYFGPGTRLTVT.

V gene TRBV5-1 combines with J gene TRBJ2-1; TCRdb returns TRBD1, unconfirmable since there is no DNA. The CDR3 has 17 residues. Germline CDR1 and CDR2: SGHRS and YFSETQ. The CDR3 loop is CASSLSRRGVPFNEQFF.

CDR3 protein: CASSFSLTASGEQFF. The chain combines TRBV27 with TRBJ2-1. Germline CDR1 reads MNHEY; CDR2 reads SMNVEV (reference sequence). The CDR3 is made up of 15 amino acids.

The chain recombines TRBV19 with TRBJ1-1. In germline, CDR1 is LNHDA, CDR2 SQIVND (reference sequence). The CDR3 extends over 15 amino acids. CDR3 region: CASSILPKLNTEAFF.

The V call is TRBV12-3 or TRBV12-4, the J call TRBJ2-5; TCRdb's D gene call, TRBD1, goes unchecked for lack of DNA. This CDR3 has 14 amino acids. This CDR3 is CASSKTGPQETQYF.

The CDR3: CASSPGTLIHEQYF. The chain uses TRBV9 and TRBJ2-7; TCRdb proposes TRBD2, but this gene call is untestable without DNA. CDR3 length: 14 residues. CDR1 is SGDLS, CDR2 YYNGEE, per germline.

The J gene is TRBJ2-1, the V gene TRBV25-1; the TCRdb call, TRBD1, lacks DNA for checking. Germline values: CDR1 MGHDK, CDR2 SYGVNS. This CDR3 region has 18 residues. The CDR3 here is CASRGFRGLDGSLDEQFF.

The chain employs TRBV3-1 and TRBJ2-5; the D call from TCRdb, TRBD1, cannot be confirmed without DNA. Germline CDR1 LGHDT, CDR2 YNNKEL (reference sequence). This CDR3 region has 16 residues. The CDR3 is CASSQDRATGQETQYF.

The rearrangement links TRBV9 to TRBJ2-5. CDR1 SGDLS and CDR2 YYNGEE come from the germline V gene. The CDR3 loop spans 15 amino acids. The CDR3: CASSVAARFQETQYF.

The chain uses TRBV5-1 and TRBJ2-1; TCRdb's D call of TRBD1 is untestable without DNA. The CDR3 loop spans 14 amino acids. Germline V gene lookup returns CDR1 SGHRS and CDR2 YFSETQ. CDR3 region: CASKTGESYNEQFF.

The chain recombines TRBV2 with TRBJ1-1. CDR1 and CDR2 (germline): SNHLY, FYNNEI. The CDR3 has 15 residues. CDR3 sequence: CASSERVGMNTEAFF.

The rearrangement joins TRBV5-1 to TRBJ2-1; TCRdb's D call of TRBD2 is untestable without DNA. The length of the CDR3 is 15 residues. CDR1 is SGHRS and CDR2 is YFSETQ in the germline V gene. CDR3 sequence reads: CASSLQVGLADEQFF.

The genes are TRBV20-1 and TRBJ1-5; TCRdb gives TRBD1 as the D gene, but with no DNA this cannot be confirmed. Germline V gives CDR1 DFQATT, CDR2 SNEGSKA (reference sequence). CDR3 length: 14 residues. The CDR3 here is CSANGQLGDQPQHF.

The chain links TRBV9 to TRBJ2-1; there is no DNA to check the TCRdb D call of TRBD2. This CDR3 is 12 amino acids long. CDR1 SGDLS and CDR2 YYNGEE come from the germline V gene. The CDR3 loop is CASSLSGSEQFF.

The chain employs TRBV20-1 and TRBJ1-5; lacking DNA, the TRBD1 call made by TCRdb goes unchecked. The CDR3 is 12 amino acids. The germline gives CDR1 DFQATT, CDR2 SNEGSKA (reference sequence). Here the CDR3 reads CSAKGGAQPQHF.